This section outlines one TCR beta chain sequence together with its context. It lacks a known antigen. No quality values exist for individual bases; no much larger clone is one base distant. TCR beta CDR3 regions were amplified from RNA transcripts. A first-round RT-PCR of the TCR CDR3 used the HTBI primer set with the Qiagen OneStep RT-PCR kit. The libraries were constructed in a second round of multiplex PCR and then size-selected and purified. The libraries were sequenced on an Illumina HiSeq2000 using paired-end 100 bp reads. Regarding the original processing steps: Raw data were processed with SOAPnuke, discarding reads with adapters, uncalled bases, mean Phred below 15, or no exact constant-primer or identifier match. High-quality paired reads were merged using COPE v1.2.5, and each unique nucleotide sequence was defined as a clonotype. MiTCR v1.1 was used to align clonotypes to the IMGT TRBV, TRBD and TRBJ reference segments. The analysis was restricted to V-J combinations with a frequency above 0.0001, which together covered about 99% of the repertoires. The TCS score was defined as F50 (clonal expansion) divided by E x V (chaos), with BLOSUM62-based TCRdist calculated between CDR3 peptides within each V-J. Welch's t-statistics and random forest reduced some 510 V-J features to roughly 13, which were used in a naive Bayes classifier (R e1071). Using fastp at Q25 and MiXCR, TCRdb reprocessed the public reads and kept productive beta chains. For every CDR3 protein sequence, its rows merge into one entry that carries the most common genes and DNA. None of the V and J calls come from the authors' own analysis; TCRdb made them. For this sample the table gives 700,000 or so distinct CDR3 sequences, of which about 14% were detected only once. Clones ranked in the top ten supply roughly an eighth of the sample.

Reading the germline V gene (reference sequence) gives CDR1 DFQATT and CDR2 SNEGSKA. V and J are trimmed by 3 bases and 1 base, and the gene matches miss 6 bases of the junction. Reading from cysteine to phenylalanine, the CDR3 counts 18 amino acids. Only the CDR3 portion is preserved as DNA: 54 bases, with reading frame beginning at the first base. The data belong to a study of T cells in Graves' hyperthyroidism and ophthalmopathy (dated by TCRdb to the late 2010s). The study in broad terms: Peripheral blood samples were taken at initial diagnosis, before any treatment was given. To identify distinguishing TCR V-J signatures, a discovery cohort of around 98 patients was used, comprising 40 to 45 with Graves' ophthalmopathy and 57 with stable Graves' hyperthyroidism. An independent validation cohort of around 19 hyperthyroidism patients and 17 patients who later progressed to ophthalmopathy tested prospective prediction of ophthalmopathy. For training and testing, the approximately 97 patients in the discovery cohort were randomly divided in a 7:3 ratio. Thyroid tissue and blood T-cell repertoires from over 5 Graves' hyperthyroidism patients were also compared in the study. After sampling, hyperthyroidism patients received methimazole starting at 30 mg daily, and ophthalmopathy patients received high-dose intravenous methylprednisolone. The paper describes TCR Vbeta CDR3 sequencing of 135 peripheral blood samples, made up of around 41 ophthalmopathy patients, roughly 75 hyperthyroidism patients and about 17 progressor patients.

Ophthalmopathy patients had moderately to severely active disease, Clinical Activity Score of at least 3, NOSPECS grade of at least 4, and duration under 3 months. The study excluded patients with uncontrolled infections, other autoimmune diseases, pregnancy or lactation. Clinical symptoms, serum thyroxine and TRAb, thyroid ultrasound, and orbital computed tomography formed the basis for the diagnoses. PBMCs were isolated from about 9.1 ml of fresh peripheral blood by Ficoll-Paque density gradient centrifugation. Total RNA was extracted using Trizol reagent, and RNA quality was assessed on an Agilent 2100 Bioanalyzer. General conclusions and limits of the study: During validation, the model predicted progression to ophthalmopathy a median of around 7 months ahead of onset, with around 71% sensitivity and almost 75% specificity. Sample size was not statistically predetermined, and blinding of investigators to group allocation was not performed. A model built on a 13 V-J signature distinguished ophthalmopathy from stable hyperthyroidism, reaching roughly 88% sensitivity and 81% to 83% specificity in cross-validation and 80%/75% in testing. Most expanded thyroid clonotypes (frequency above 0.001) were also detected in blood, a finding suggesting that blood repertoires may reflect thyroid immune responses.

The material sequenced was blood. This sequence uses TRBV20-1 and TRBJ2-2; TRBD2 fits 15 bases in the junction. This sequence originates from a woman aged 45-65 years with Graves' ophthalmopathy. The CDR3 region reads CSASTGTSGRRNTGELFF. The bases are TGCAGTGCTAGCACCGGGACTAGCGGGAGGAGGAACACCGGGGAGCTGTTTTTT.